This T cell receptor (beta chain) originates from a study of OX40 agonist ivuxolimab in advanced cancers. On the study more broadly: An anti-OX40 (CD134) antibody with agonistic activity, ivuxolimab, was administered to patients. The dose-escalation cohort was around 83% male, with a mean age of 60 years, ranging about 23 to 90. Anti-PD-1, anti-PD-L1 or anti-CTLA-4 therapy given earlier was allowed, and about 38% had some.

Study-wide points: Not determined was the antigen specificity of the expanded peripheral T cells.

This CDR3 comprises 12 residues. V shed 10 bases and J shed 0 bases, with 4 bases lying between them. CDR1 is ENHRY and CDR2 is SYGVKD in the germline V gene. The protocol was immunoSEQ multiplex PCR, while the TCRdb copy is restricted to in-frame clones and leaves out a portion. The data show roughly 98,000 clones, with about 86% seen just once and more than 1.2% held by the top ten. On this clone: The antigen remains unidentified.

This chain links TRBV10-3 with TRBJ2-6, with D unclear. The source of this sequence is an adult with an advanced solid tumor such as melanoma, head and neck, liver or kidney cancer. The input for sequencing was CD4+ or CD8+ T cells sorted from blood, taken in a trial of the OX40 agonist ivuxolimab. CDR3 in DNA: TGTGCCACGAACTCTGGGGCCAACGTCCTGACTTTC. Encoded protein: CATNSGANVLTF.